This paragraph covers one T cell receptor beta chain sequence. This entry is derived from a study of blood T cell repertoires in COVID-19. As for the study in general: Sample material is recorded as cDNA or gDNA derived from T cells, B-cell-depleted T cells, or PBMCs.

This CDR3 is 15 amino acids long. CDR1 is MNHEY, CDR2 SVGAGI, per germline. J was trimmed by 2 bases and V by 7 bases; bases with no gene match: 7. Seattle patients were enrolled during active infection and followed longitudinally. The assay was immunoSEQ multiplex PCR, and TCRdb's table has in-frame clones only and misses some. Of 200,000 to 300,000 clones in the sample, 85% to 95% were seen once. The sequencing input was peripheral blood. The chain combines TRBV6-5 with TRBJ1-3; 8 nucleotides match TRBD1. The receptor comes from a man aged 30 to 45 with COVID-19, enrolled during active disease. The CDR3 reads CASTKMTGAGNTIYF. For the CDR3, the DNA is TGTGCCAGCACCAAGATGACAGGGGCTGGAAACACCATATATTTT.